The present TCR beta chain was sequenced within a study of post-analysis software for immune sequencing data. The TCR beta cDNA libraries contained unique molecular identifiers. TCRdb passed the PCR reads through MiXCR, listing each CDR3 protein once. Of 700,000 to 900,000 distinct CDR3 sequences in the sample, about half were seen once. Concerning this clonotype: The antigen is not known.

Trimming took off 6 bases at V and 6 bases at J, with 15 bases between the two ends. The CDR3 is 13 residues long. From germline, CDR1 is MNHEY and CDR2 SVGAGI. Findings of the study overall: Patients showed TRBV5-6, TRBV5-1 and TRBV20-1 among five TRBV segments more frequent than in controls.

This rearrangement joins TRBV6-5 to TRBJ2-7, with D perhaps assigned TRBD1 or TRBD2 (5 bases each). Sample: blood. The sequence came from a girl aged 10 to 17 with multiple sclerosis. The CDR3 loop reads CASRRDPGREQYF. CDR3 DNA: TGTGCCAGCAGACGGGACCCGGGGCGCGAGCAGTACTTC.